This T cell receptor (beta chain) is from a study of T cell responses to AZD1222 COVID-19 vaccine. Sequencing used immunoSEQ multiplex PCR; TCRdb keeps in-frame clones, though not all of them. Found here are 110,000 to 150,000 clones, about 90% of them singletons; the top ten hold roughly 2%. V lost 5 bases and J lost 1, with 11 bases in between. CDR3 size: 14 residues. Germline V gene data show CDR1 as MNHEY and CDR2 as SVGAGI. The chain recombines TRBV6-5 with TRBJ1-2; D possibly corresponds to TRBD1 (5 bases). This clonotype was obtained from an adult in good health. The sample here was peripheral blood, taken on day 0 of AZD1222 vaccination. CDR3 coding DNA: TGTGCCAGCAGTCAGGGTAGGGTTAACTATGGCTACACCTTC. It translates to CASSQGRVNYGYTF.